Below, one T cell receptor (beta chain) is given with its context. The sample comes from a study of cytomegalovirus exposure and HLA in healthy donors. Trimming removed 6 bases from V and 6 bases from J, with 20 bases in between. There are 15 residues in the CDR3. The germline CDR1 and CDR2 sequences are SNHLY and FYNNEI. Use of 60 Vbeta and 13 Jbeta primers characterized the PCR. Some clones are missing from TCRdb's copy, which holds only in-frame ones; the method was immunoSEQ multiplex PCR. Recorded for this sample: 150,000 or so clones. The TCR originated in a woman between 45 and 65 years old in good health and CMV-seronegative. The sequencing sample was made of PBMCs. The chain is built from TRBV2 and TRBJ1-2; D is uncertain. CDR3 sequence reads: CASSPAGNDKDGYTF. The CDR3 DNA reads as TGTGCCAGCAGCCCCGCCGGGAACGATAAGGATGGCTACACCTTC.